A single sample is the source of the 15 T cell receptor beta chains below, sequenced in a study of blood T cell repertoires in COVID-19. Data came from immunoSEQ multiplex PCR; TCRdb stores just in-frame clones and leaves some out. Altogether 260,000 or so clones are present, more than 75% being singletons, with the ten largest covering around 15%. Sequencing was performed on PBMCs or T cells enriched from blood (not recorded which). The receptor source for this set is a man between 18 and 29 years old who had recovered from COVID-19.

This clone was counted a few times. This chain uses TRBV12-5 with TRBJ2-7; TRBD2 is a possible D gene (6 bases). CDR1 LGHNT and CDR2 FRNRAP come from the germline V gene. The CDR3 is made up of 16 amino acids. Trimming pared 0 bases from V and 1 base from J, leaving 13 bases between. The CDR3 here is CASGLVRIAESYEQYF. Written as DNA, the CDR3 is TGTGCTAGTGGTTTGGTACGGATAGCGGAGTCCTACGAGCAGTACTTC.

The CDR3 coding sequence is TGTGCCAGCAGCCCCGAGTACGTGCGGACTGAAGCTTTCTTT. Its protein product is CASSPEYVRTEAFF. The chain couples TRBV28 to TRBJ1-1; no reliable D call. CDR3 size: 14 residues. CDR1 MDHEN and CDR2 SYDVKM come from the germline V gene. V was trimmed by 6 bases and J by 5 bases, leaving 16 bases between them.

The CDR3 DNA is TGTGCCAGCAGTTATGGGGGGAACTATGGCTACACCTTC. It specifies CASSYGGNYGYTF. J is TRBJ1-2 and V is TRBV6-5; D might be TRBD1 (5 bases). This CDR3 is 13 amino acids long. Germline values: CDR1 MNHEY, CDR2 SVGAGI. Trimming left V 3 bases short and J 2 bases short, with 7 bases between.

V usage is TRBV30 and J usage is TRBJ2-1; a weak D match, TRBD2 (5 bases). Looked up from germline, CDR1 is GTSNPN and CDR2 is SVGIG (reference sequence). V dropped 2 bases and J dropped 6 bases, with 14 bases sitting between them. CDR3 length: 14 amino acids. CDR3: CAWSRASRTNEQFF. CDR3 DNA: TGTGCCTGGAGTAGGGCTAGCCGGACCAATGAGCAGTTCTTC.

The chain joins TRBV3-1 (or the pseudogene TRBV3-2) to TRBJ1-5; the match to TRBD1 covers 7 bases. Unmatched junction bases numbered 8, after V lost 3 bases and J lost 6 bases. The CDR3 is 15 amino acids. Per germline, CDR1 LGHDT and CDR2 YNNKEL (reference sequence). The CDR3 region is CASSHSGTEAQPQHF. DNA of the CDR3: TGTGCCAGCAGCCACTCCGGGACAGAGGCTCAGCCCCAGCATTTT.

V gene TRBV3-1 (or the pseudogene TRBV3-2) combines with J gene TRBJ1-1; D uncertain. Germline assignment: CDR1 LGHDT and CDR2 YNNKEL (reference sequence). V was pared by 1 base and J by 5 bases, with 11 bases between. The CDR3 spans 14 residues. The CDR3 loop is CASSQAAGRTEAFF. The CDR3 region has the DNA TGTGCCAGCAGCCAAGCGGCGGGTAGGACTGAAGCTTTCTTT.

At least ten counts were recorded for this clone. This sample also contains other DNA sequences that code for the same CDR3. The V gene is TRBV15, the J gene TRBJ1-5, with TRBD1 matching 8 bases. Germline lookup yields CDR1 LNHNV and CDR2 YYDKDF (reference sequence). This CDR3 comprises 15 residues. V dropped 3 bases and J dropped 4; count of bases not matched to a gene: 5. CDR3 bases: TGTGCCACCAGCAGGGGGACAGGTGAAAATCAGCCCCAGCATTTT. It encodes CATSRGTGENQPQHF.

Here the CDR3 DNA reads TGTGCCAGCAGCAGACAGGGGCCTTATCCGCACGAGCAGTACTTC. Amino acid sequence: CASSRQGPYPHEQYF. The chain carries TRBV11-2 and TRBJ2-7, with TRBD1 matching 8 bases. The CDR3 totals 15 residues. Germline CDR1 reads SGHAT; CDR2 reads FQNNGV. V shed 5 bases, J shed 5 bases, and the junction held 11 bases outside the gene matches.

The CDR3 bases are TGCGCCAGCAGCCGACAGGGGGGCGCTGAAGCTTTCTTT. It specifies CASSRQGGAEAFF. This sequence joins TRBV5-1 and TRBJ1-1; TRBD1 agrees at 9 bases. Germline CDR1 and CDR2: SGHRS and YFSETQ. V shed 4 bases and J 6 bases; nucleotides not matched to a gene: 4. The CDR3 has 13 amino acids.

The chain couples TRBV5-1 to TRBJ1-1; 8 positions match TRBD1. Germline V CDR1 and CDR2: SGHRS, YFSETQ. V lost 1 base and J lost 0; bases outside the gene matches: 11. The CDR3 runs 18 residues. CDR3 in DNA: TGCGCCAGCAGCTTGAGGCTTGACAGGGGTTGGATGAACACTGAAGCTTTCTTT. Amino acids: CASSLRLDRGWMNTEAFF. The full variable domain, its missing parts supplied by reference TRBV5-1 and TRBJ1-1, is KAGVTQTPRYLIKTRGQQVTLSCSPISGHRSVSWYQQTPGQGLQFLFEYFSETQRNKGNFPGRFSGRQFSNSRSEMNVSTLELGDSALYLCASSLRLDRGWMNTEAFFGQGTRLTVV.

The V call is TRBV5-6, the J call TRBJ1-4; D uncertain. The CDR3 length is 16 residues. Germline values: CDR1 SGHDT, CDR2 YYEEEE. Deletions cut 2 bases from V and 2 bases from J, with 13 bases between. CDR3 amino acids: CASSFLLATTNEKLFF. The CDR3 DNA sequence: TGTGCCAGCAGCTTTCTACTCGCCACGACTAATGAAAAACTGTTTTTT.

The chain links TRBV28 to TRBJ2-1, with D unclear. The CDR3 extends over 16 amino acids. Germline CDR1 reads MDHEN; CDR2 reads SYDVKM. V lost 1 base, J lost 0 bases, and 10 bases lay in between. Here the CDR3 DNA reads TGTGCCAGCAGTTTATATGGCCGGAGCTCCTACAATGAGCAGTTCTTC. Translating gives CASSLYGRSSYNEQFF.

The V call is TRBV19, the J call TRBJ2-1; 7 nucleotides agree with TRBD2. V was pared by 1 base and J by 0 bases, with 6 bases of the junction left unmatched. The germline CDR1 and CDR2 sequences are LNHDA and SQIVND (reference sequence). The CDR3 is made up of 17 amino acids. The CDR3 loop is CASSIVERGSSYNEQFF. As DNA, the CDR3 is TGTGCCAGTAGTATAGTCGAGCGGGGTAGCTCCTACAATGAGCAGTTCTTC.

The chain employs TRBV18 and TRBJ2-1; 10 bases are a match to TRBD2. V was clipped by 0 bases and J by 9 bases; unmatched bases: 8. The CDR3 has 16 residues. Germline V CDR1 and CDR2: KGHSH, LQKENI. CDR3 loop: CASSPPVPSGSTEQFF. For the CDR3, the DNA is TGTGCCAGCTCACCACCGGTTCCTAGCGGGAGTACTGAGCAGTTCTTC.

The CDR3 bases are TGCGCCAGCAGTGAGTCGAAGCAGGGGCTAAGGGGCTTACGAGCTGAAGCTTTCTTT. It translates to CASSESKQGLRGLRAEAFF. The chain couples TRBV10-1 to TRBJ1-1; perhaps TRBD1 as D (6 bases). CDR3 length: 19 amino acids. Trimming took off 0 bases at V and 6 bases at J, with 26 bases between the two ends. Germline CDR1 reads WNHNN; CDR2 reads SYGVQD (reference sequence).